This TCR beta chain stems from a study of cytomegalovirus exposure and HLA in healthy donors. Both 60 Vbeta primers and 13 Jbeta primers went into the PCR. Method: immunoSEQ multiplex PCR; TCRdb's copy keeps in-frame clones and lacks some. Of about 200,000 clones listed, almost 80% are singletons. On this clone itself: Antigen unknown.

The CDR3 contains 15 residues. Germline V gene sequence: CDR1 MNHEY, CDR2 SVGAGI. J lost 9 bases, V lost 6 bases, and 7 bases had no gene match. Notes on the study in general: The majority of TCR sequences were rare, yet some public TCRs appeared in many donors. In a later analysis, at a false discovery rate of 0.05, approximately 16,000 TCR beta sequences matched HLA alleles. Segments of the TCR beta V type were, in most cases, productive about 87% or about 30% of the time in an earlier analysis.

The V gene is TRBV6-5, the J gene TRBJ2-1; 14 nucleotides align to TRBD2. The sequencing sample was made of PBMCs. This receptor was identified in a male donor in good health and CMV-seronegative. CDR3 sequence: CASSSGLAGGTEQFF. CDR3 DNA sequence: TGTGCCAGCAGCTCCGGACTAGCGGGAGGCACTGAGCAGTTCTTC.